A single T cell receptor beta chain is shown here with its context. Antigen: not known. Other DNA sequences in this specimen translate into the identical CDR3. This specimen belongs to a study of T cell responses to AZD1222 COVID-19 vaccine. Regarding the study as a whole: All repertoire sampling was performed exclusively after the peak T cell response. At 160-218 and 743-854, vaccine-associated CD4 TCRs were dominant, and they spanned spike. There were mostly white British donors and more females than males, and clonal diversity was possibly underestimated.

Between the trimmed V and J ends, which lost 2 bases and 0 bases, there was a span of 11 bases. Germline V gene sequence: CDR1 LNHNV, CDR2 YYDKDF (reference sequence). This CDR3 has 15 amino acids. Only in-frame clones appear in the TCRdb table, and some are missing; sequencing was by immunoSEQ multiplex PCR. The data contain roughly 120,000 clones, 85% to 95% of them singletons. This chain uses TRBV15 with TRBJ2-7, with a tentative D call TRBD1 (5 bases). The TCR comes from an adult in good health. Here the sequenced sample was peripheral blood, taken on day 0 of AZD1222 vaccination. CDR3 protein: CATSRLRDSSYEQYF. Here the CDR3 DNA reads TGTGCCACCAGCAGACTCAGGGATAGCTCCTACGAGCAGTACTTC.